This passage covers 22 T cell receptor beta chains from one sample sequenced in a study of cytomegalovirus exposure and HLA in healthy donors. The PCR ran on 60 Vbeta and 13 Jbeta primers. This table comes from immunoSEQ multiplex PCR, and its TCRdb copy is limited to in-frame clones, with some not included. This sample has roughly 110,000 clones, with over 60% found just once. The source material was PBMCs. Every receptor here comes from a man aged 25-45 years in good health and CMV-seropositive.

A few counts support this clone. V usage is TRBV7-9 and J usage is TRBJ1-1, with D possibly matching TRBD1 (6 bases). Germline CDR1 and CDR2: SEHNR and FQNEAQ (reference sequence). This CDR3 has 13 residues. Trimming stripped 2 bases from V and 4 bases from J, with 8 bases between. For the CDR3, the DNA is TGTGCCAGCAGCTTACAGGGGACCACTGAAGCTTTCTTT. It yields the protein CASSLQGTTEAFF.

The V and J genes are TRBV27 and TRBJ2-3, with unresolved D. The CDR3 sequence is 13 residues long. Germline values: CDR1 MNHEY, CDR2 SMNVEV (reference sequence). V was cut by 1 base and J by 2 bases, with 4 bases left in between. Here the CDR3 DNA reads TGTGCCAGCAGTTTATGGGCCACAGATACGCAGTATTTT. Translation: CASSLWATDTQYF.

CDR3 sequence reads: CASSFGQGANTGTIYF. In nucleotides, the CDR3 is TGTGCCAGCAGTTTTGGGCAGGGGGCTAATACTGGCACCATATATTTT. V and J are TRBV28 and TRBJ1-3, with 8 bases lining up with TRBD1. Germline V gene sequence: CDR1 MDHEN, CDR2 SYDVKM. CDR3 length: 16 amino acids. V shed 3 bases, J shed 9 bases, and the junction held 13 bases outside the gene matches. The complete variable domain, with remaining parts taken from reference TRBV28 and TRBJ1-3, reads DVKVTQSSRYLVKRTGEKVFLECVQDMDHENMFWYRQDPGLGLRLIYFSYDVKMKEKGDIPEGYSVSREKKERFSLILESASTNQTSMYLCASSFGQGANTGTIYFGEGSWLTVV.

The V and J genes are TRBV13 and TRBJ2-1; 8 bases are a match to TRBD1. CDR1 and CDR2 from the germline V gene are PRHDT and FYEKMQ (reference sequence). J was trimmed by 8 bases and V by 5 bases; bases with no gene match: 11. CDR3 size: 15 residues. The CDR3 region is CASSPQPDRAHEQFF. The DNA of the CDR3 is TGTGCCAGCAGCCCGCAACCGGACAGGGCCCATGAGCAGTTCTTC.

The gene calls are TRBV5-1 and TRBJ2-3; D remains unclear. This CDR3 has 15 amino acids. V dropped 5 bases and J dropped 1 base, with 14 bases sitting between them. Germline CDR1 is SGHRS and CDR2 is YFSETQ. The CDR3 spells CASSSSAGRTDTQYF. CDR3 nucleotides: TGCGCCAGCAGTTCCTCGGCAGGCCGCACAGATACGCAGTATTTT.

The CDR3 sequence is CASSARLAGVTTDTQYF. The CDR3 coding sequence is TGTGCCAGCAGTGCCCGACTAGCGGGGGTGACCACAGATACGCAGTATTTT. The chain employs TRBV6-1 and TRBJ2-3; TRBD2 agrees at 12 bases. The germline V gene has CDR1 MNHNS and CDR2 SASEGT. The J segment lost 2 bases and the V segment lost 4 bases, leaving 7 bases of the junction unmatched. CDR3 length equals 17 residues.

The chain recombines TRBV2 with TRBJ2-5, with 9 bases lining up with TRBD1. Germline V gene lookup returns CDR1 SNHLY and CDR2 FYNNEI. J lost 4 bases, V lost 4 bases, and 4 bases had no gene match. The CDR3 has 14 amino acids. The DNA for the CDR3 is TGTGCCAGCAGTGCAGGACAGGGGAGAGAGACCCAGTACTTC. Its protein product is CASSAGQGRETQYF. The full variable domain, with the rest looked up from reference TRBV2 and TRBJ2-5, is EPEVTQTPSHQVTQMGQEVILRCVPISNHLYFYWYRQILGQKVEFLVSFYNNEISEKSEIFDDQFSVERPDGSNFTLKIRSTKLEDSAMYFCASSAGQGRETQYFGPGTRLLVL.

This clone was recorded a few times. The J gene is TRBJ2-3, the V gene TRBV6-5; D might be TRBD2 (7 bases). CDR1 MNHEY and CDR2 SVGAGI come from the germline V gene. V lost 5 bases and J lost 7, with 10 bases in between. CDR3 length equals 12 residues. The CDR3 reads CASSRGANTQYF. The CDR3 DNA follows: TGTGCCAGCAGTCGGGGGGCAAATACGCAGTATTTT.

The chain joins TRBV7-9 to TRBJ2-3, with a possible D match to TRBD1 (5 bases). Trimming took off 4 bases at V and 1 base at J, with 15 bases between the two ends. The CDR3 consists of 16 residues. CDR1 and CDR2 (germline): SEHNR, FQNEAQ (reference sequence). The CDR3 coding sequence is TGTGCCAGCAGCTCAGATGGGGCTGGGGGCACAGATACGCAGTATTTT. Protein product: CASSSDGAGGTDTQYF.

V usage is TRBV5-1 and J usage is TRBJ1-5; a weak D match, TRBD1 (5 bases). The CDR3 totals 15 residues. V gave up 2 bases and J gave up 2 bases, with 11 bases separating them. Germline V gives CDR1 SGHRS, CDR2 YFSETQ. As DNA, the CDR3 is TGCGCCAGCAGCTTAATGGGGCGCCGCAATCAGCCCCAGCATTTT. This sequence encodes CASSLMGRRNQPQHF.

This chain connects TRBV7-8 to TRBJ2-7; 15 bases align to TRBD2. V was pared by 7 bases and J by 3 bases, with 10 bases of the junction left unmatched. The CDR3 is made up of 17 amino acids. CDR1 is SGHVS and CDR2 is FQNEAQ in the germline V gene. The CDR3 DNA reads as TGTGCCAGCACCAATTCGGGACTAGCGGGGGGTTACTACGAGCAGTACTTC. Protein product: CASTNSGLAGGYYEQYF.

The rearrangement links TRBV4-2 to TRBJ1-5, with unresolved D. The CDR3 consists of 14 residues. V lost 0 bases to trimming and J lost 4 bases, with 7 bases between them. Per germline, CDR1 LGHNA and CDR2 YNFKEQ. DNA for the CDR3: TGTGCCAGCAGCCAAGATCTCGGGAATCAGCCCCAGCATTTT. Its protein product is CASSQDLGNQPQHF.

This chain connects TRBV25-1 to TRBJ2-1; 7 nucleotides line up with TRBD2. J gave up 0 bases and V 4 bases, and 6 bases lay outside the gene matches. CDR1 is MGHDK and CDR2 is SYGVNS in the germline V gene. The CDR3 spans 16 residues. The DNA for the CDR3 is TGTGCCAGCAGTGGGACTAGTTTCAGCTCCTACAATGAGCAGTTCTTC. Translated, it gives CASSGTSFSSYNEQFF.

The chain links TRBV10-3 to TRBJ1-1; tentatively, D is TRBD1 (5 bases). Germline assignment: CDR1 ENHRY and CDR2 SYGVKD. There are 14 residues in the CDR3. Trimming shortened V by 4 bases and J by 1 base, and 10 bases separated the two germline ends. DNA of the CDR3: TGTGCCATCAGTGGACAGTCCGGGAACACTGAAGCTTTCTTT. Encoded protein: CAISGQSGNTEAFF.

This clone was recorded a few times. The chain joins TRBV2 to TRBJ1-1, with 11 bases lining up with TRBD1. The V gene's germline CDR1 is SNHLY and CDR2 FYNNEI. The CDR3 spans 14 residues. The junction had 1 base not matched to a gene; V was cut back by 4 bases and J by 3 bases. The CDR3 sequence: CASSGTGGYTEAFF. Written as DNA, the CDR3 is TGTGCCAGCAGTGGGACAGGGGGCTACACTGAAGCTTTCTTT.

The chain's CDR3 is CAISPQVTNYGYTF. Here the CDR3 DNA reads TGTGCCATCAGTCCTCAGGTAACCAACTATGGCTACACCTTC. The chain employs TRBV10-3 and TRBJ1-2; no clear D gene. CDR1 and CDR2 (germline): ENHRY, SYGVKD. With 5 bases removed from V and 2 bases from J, the gap between germline ends came to 12 bases. The CDR3 totals 14 residues.

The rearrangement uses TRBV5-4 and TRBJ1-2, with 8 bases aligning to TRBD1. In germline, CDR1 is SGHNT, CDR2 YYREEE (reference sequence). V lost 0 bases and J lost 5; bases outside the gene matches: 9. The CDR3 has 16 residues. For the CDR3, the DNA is TGTGCCAGCAGCTTGGGGGGGACAGGCCCAGTTTATGGCTACACCTTC. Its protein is CASSLGGTGPVYGYTF.

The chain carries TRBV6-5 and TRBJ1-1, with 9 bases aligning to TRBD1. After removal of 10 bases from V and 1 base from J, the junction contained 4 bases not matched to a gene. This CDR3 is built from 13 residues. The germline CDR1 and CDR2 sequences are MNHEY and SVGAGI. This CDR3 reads CAIGQGRNTEAFF. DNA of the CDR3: TGTGCCATCGGACAGGGGAGGAACACTGAAGCTTTCTTT.

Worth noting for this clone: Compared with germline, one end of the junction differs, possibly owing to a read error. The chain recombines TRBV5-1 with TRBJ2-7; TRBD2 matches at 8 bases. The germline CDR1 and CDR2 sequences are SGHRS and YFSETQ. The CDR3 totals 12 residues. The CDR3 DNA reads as TGTGCCAGCAGCTTCGGGAGGGCCGAGCAGTACTTC. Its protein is CASSFGRAEQYF.

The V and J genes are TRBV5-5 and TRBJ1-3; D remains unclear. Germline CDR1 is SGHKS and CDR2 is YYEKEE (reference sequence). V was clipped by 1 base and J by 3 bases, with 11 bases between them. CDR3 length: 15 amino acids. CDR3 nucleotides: TGTGCCAGCAGCTTGAGGACGGCGGGTGGAAACACCATATATTTT. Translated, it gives CASSLRTAGGNTIYF.

The DNA for the CDR3 is TGCAGCGTGACTAGCGGGGTTTCCTACAATGAGCAGTTCTTC. Protein product: CSVTSGVSYNEQFF. J is TRBJ2-1 and V is TRBV29-1; 11 bases line up with TRBD2. This CDR3 has 14 amino acids. Germline CDR1 and CDR2: SQVTM and ANQGSEA. The V segment lost 6 bases and the J segment 1 base; nucleotides outside the gene matches: 2.

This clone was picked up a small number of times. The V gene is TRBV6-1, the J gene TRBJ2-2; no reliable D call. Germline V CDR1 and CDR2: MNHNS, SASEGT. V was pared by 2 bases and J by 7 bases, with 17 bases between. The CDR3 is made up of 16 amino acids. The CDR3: CASSELRWAPVGELFF. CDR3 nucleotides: TGTGCCAGCAGTGAACTTAGGTGGGCCCCCGTCGGGGAGCTGTTTTTT.